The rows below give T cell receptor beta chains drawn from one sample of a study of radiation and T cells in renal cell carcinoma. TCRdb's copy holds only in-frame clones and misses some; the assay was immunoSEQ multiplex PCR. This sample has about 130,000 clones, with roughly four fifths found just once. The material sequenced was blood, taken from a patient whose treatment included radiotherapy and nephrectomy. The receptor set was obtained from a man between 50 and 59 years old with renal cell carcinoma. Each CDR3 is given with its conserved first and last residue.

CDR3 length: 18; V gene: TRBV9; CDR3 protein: CASSVSKTTTGDQETQYF
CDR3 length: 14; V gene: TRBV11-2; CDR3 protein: CASSLDGYSTEAFF
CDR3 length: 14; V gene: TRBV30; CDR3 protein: CAWSVIAGTGDYTF
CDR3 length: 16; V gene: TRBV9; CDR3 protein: CASSASVSGGLHEQYF
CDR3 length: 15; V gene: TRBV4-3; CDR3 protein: CASSQDAGSKAEAFF
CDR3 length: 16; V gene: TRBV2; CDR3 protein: CASSEVGTRVRETQYF
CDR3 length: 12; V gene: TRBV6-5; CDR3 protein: CASMTAGYGYTF
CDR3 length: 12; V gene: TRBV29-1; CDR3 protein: CSVPRGNTEAFF
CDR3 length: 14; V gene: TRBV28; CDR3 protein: CASSPLGKAYGYTF
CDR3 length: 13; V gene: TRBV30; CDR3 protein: CAAEGQGIGGYTF
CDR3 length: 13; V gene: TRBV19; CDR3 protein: CASSLNGDNEQFF
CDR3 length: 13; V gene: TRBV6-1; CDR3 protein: CASRRTGHNEQFF
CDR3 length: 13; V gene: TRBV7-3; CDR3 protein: CASSSPGNTEAFF
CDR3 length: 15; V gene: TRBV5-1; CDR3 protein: CASSLAGQSTDTQYF
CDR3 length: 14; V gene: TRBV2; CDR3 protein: CATNSGLTNEKLFF
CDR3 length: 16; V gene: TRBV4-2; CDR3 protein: CASSQYLESSYNEQFF
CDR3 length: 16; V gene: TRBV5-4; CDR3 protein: CASSAGGIGRQETQYF
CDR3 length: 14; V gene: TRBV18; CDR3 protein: CASSQRADNEKLFF
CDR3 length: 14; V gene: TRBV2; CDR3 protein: CASRAGTGVEKLFF
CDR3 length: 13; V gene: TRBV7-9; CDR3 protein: CASSRGTVAEAFF
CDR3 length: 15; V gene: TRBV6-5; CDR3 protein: CASRDGTESTDTQYF
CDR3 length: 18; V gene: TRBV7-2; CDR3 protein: CASSLNIGLAGVPYEQYF
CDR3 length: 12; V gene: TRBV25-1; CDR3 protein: CASSERSYEQYF
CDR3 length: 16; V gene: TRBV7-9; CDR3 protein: CASSSATSGRADEQFF
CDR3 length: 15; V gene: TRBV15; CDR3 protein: CATSDGADSNQPQHF
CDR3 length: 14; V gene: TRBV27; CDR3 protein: CASSFLGLRTEAFF
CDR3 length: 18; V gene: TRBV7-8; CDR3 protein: CASSLARFLAGVQDTQYF